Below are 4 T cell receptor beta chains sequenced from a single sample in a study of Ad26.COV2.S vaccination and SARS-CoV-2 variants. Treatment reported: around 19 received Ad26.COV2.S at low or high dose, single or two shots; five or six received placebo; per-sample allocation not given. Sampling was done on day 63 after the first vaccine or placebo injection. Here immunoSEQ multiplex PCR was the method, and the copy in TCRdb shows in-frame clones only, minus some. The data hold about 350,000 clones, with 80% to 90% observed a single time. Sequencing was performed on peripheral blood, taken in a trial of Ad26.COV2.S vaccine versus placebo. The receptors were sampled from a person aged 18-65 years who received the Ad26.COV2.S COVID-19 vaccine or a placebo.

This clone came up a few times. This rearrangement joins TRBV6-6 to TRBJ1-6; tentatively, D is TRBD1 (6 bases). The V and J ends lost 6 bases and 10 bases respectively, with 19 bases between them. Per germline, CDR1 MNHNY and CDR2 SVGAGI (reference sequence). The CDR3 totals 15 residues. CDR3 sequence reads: CASRPLDRIESPLHF. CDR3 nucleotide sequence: TGTGCCAGCAGACCTCTCGACAGGATAGAATCACCCCTCCACTTT.

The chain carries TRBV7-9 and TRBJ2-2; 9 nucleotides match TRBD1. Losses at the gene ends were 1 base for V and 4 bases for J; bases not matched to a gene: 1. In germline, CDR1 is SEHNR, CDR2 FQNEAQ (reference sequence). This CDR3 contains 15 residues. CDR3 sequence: CASSLDRGRTGELFF. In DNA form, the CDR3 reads TGTGCCAGCAGCTTAGACAGGGGGCGCACCGGGGAGCTGTTTTTT.

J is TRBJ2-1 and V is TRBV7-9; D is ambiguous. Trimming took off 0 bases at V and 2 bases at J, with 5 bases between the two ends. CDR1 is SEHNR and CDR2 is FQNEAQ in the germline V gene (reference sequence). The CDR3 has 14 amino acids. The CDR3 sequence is CASSLARTYNEQFF. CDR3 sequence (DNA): TGTGCCAGCAGCTTAGCGCGCACCTACAATGAGCAGTTCTTC.

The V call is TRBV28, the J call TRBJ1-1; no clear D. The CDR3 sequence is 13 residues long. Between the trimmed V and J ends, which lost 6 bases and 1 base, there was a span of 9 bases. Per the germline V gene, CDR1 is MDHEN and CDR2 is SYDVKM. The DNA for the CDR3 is TGTGCCAGCAGCTACGATCCGAACACTGAAGCTTTCTTT. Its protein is CASSYDPNTEAFF.